A selection of T cell receptor beta chains follows, all from one sample in a study of identical twins. TCRdb re-derived calls from the 5' RACE reads in MiXCR, one entry per CDR3 protein. The sample contains roughly 1,500,000 distinct CDR3 sequences, about 32% of which appear only once. The sample comprised cord blood. These receptors were obtained from a newborn girl in good health. CDR3s include the opening cysteine and the closing phenylalanine or tryptophan. A D gene is named only where the DNA matches it firmly. The listing skips clone size in some rows; elsewhere it reads once, few, many or a size class.

DNA: TGTGCCAGCAGCCAAGGGGGGGCAGGGACCTACGAGCAGTACTTC; CDR3: CASSQGGAGTYEQYF; V: TRBV3-1; D: .; size: .; J: TRBJ2-7
DNA: TGCAGTGCTAGAGATCCGGCTAGCGGGAGGGGCTCCTACGAGCAGTACTTC; CDR3: CSARDPASGRGSYEQYF; V: TRBV20-1; D: TRBD2; size: .; J: TRBJ2-7
DNA: TGCAGTGCTACCGATTTGCGTCCGTATAGAAGGTTCACAGATACGCAGTATTTT; CDR3: CSATDLRPYRRFTDTQYF; V: TRBV20-1; D: .; size: .; J: TRBJ2-3
DNA: TGCAGTGCTAGAGACCTAGGGACCGGCTATGGCTACACCTTC; CDR3: CSARDLGTGYGYTF; V: TRBV20-1; D: .; size: few; J: TRBJ1-2
DNA: TGTGCCAGCAGTGAGTTGCGTCAAGCTTTCTTT; CDR3: CASSELRQAFF; V: TRBV2; D: .; size: once; J: TRBJ1-1
DNA: TGTGCCAGCAGCAAAGGGCGACGGTCCTACGAGCAGTACTTC; CDR3: CASSKGRRSYEQYF; V: TRBV21-1; D: .; size: .; J: TRBJ2-7
DNA: TGTGCCAGCAGTTTTTCCACAGTTTCGTTAGTCGGGGGACAGGGGGCATACAATGAGCAGTTCTTC; CDR3: CASSFSTVSLVGGQGAYNEQFF; V: TRBV28; D: TRBD1; size: .; J: TRBJ2-1
DNA: TGCGCCAGCAGCCAAGTGGGCACGGGGACCCAGTACTTC; CDR3: CASSQVGTGTQYF; V: TRBV4-1; D: .; size: few; J: TRBJ2-5
DNA: TGCGCCAGCAGCCAAGAAGAGGTTACCTTTGGCTACACCTTC; CDR3: CASSQEEVTFGYTF; V: TRBV4-1; D: .; size: few; J: TRBJ1-2
DNA: TGTGCCAGCAGCGTAGGGGAGCTAGCGGGGTCCTACGAGCAGTACTTC; CDR3: CASSVGELAGSYEQYF; V: TRBV9; D: TRBD2; size: few; J: TRBJ2-7